This T cell receptor (beta chain) was identified in a study of blood T cell repertoires in COVID-19. Background on the study: Italy, Spain and the United States were the sources of the convalescent and acute COVID-19 samples. T cells, B-cell-depleted T cells, or PBMCs supplied cDNA or gDNA.

Original processing notes: Amplified reference gene primers provided the basis for estimating nucleated cell counts. The assay was immunoSEQ multiplex PCR, and TCRdb's table has in-frame clones only and misses some. That table furnishes V, J and clone size, whereas the DNA furnished D and trimming. The sample yields around 40,000 clones, 79% seen once. This CDR3 contains 15 residues. The ends were cut back, 4 bases at V and 7 bases at J, with 14 bases in the middle. Germline V lookup: CDR1 SGHVS, CDR2 FNYEAQ. The sequence was collected from a woman of 80 years or more with acute or convalescent COVID-19. V usage is TRBV7-6 and J usage is TRBJ1-6; maybe TRBD1 (6 bases). The source material was peripheral blood. This CDR3 reads CASSSPGVRNSPLHF. The CDR3 DNA sequence: TGTGCCAGCAGCTCGCCAGGGGTACGGAATTCACCCCTCCACTTT.